One T cell receptor beta chain is described in this entry. Its antigen is currently not known. No base quality information exists; no much larger clone differs at one position. The sample belongs to a study of intratumoral heterogeneity in liver cancer. The study in broad terms: In the full approximately 15-patient cohort, the median age was roughly 63 years and the majority of patients were male. To investigate intratumor heterogeneity, the study integrated RNA-seq, DNA sequencing, TCR-seq and SNP array data drawn from multiple regions of hepatocellular carcinoma specimens. Of the approximately 71 multiregional samples collected from roughly 14 HCC patients in the overall cohort, 51 were tumoral regions and about 20 were adjacent nontumoral regions.

On the study overall, not on this receptor specifically: Limitations acknowledged by the authors included a relatively low number of patients and under-sampled representation of tumor-infiltrating lymphocytes.

Per the germline V gene, MDHEN is the CDR1 and SYDVKM is the CDR2. Counted from cysteine to phenylalanine, this CDR3 has 12 amino acids. Only the CDR3 DNA is retained, 36 bases long and in frame from the first base. Between the V and J ends, shortened by 7 bases and 8 bases respectively, the junction contains 14 bases. Every patient had early-stage hepatocellular carcinoma and received no therapy prior to surgical resection. Sampled areas lacked macroscopic evidence of necrosis or hemorrhage. TCR sequencing (ImmunoSeq) was performed on multiple regions from a couple of patients. Frozen resection tissue samples were collected at least 1 cm apart from each other. Samples labelled N were derived from nontumoral liver tissue adjacent to the tumor. Genomic DNA was extracted from bulk tissue using the DNeasy blood and tissue kit. Using the immunoSEQ assay, the TCR beta chain CDR3 regions were sequenced from genomic DNA. Rearranged VDJ segments were amplified with primers annealing to V and J segments. The study's processing was this. The ImmunoSeq Analyzer software was used to compute clonality and richness metrics. Fisher's exact test, supplemented by a beta-binomial method for added stringency, was applied to identify differentially abundant clones between regions. Here the immuneACCESS table is served through TCRdb, limited to in-frame sequences with V and J called. Missing clones are a known gap in these copies; in checked studies unresolved V genes cover under half, and the rest lacks a known reason. V, J and clone size are those of that table, while D and trimming were read from the DNA. The sample records 20,000 to 25,000 clones, roughly 73% of which are singletons. The ten largest clones represent roughly 15% of the sample.

The sequencing here drew on tumor-adjacent normal tissue, taken before any cancer treatment. Rearrangement joined TRBV28 to TRBJ1-2; no D gene call is confident. The TCR sequence derives from a woman between 65 and 79 years old with hepatocellular carcinoma. The DNA reads as follows: TGTGCCAGCATGAAGTTACGAGGCGGCTACACCTTC. Translated, this gives CASMKLRGGYTF.